The entry that follows covers one TCR beta chain sequence. The data were obtained in a study of blood T cell repertoires in COVID-19. Original data processing: Reference gene primers were amplified, and this amplification served to estimate nucleated cell counts. Assay used: immunoSEQ multiplex PCR; TCRdb lists only in-frame clones, some missing. That table supplies the V and J calls and clone size; D and trimming were determined from the DNA. The table lists 190,000 or so clones, approximately 87% of them singletons. Sequencing was carried out using peripheral blood. This clonotype was sampled from a woman aged 18-35 years who had recovered from COVID-19.

The CDR3 DNA reads TGTGCCAGCAGTTACTCGCGGGCAGGGGGCTCCTATGGCTACACCTTC. This gives the protein CASSYSRAGGSYGYTF. The gene calls are TRBV6-2 or TRBV6-3 and TRBJ1-2, with 8 bases fitting TRBD1. Germline V gene lookup returns CDR1 MNHEY and CDR2 SVGEGT. The V and J ends lost 0 bases and 4 bases, in that order; junction bases with no gene match: 7. This CDR3 comprises 16 residues.